This is a list of T cell receptor beta chains from one sample in a study of glioma-infiltrating T cells after dendritic cell vaccination. The table came from immunoSEQ multiplex PCR; TCRdb's copy has only in-frame clones and leaves some out. The sample includes fewer than 90,000 clones, about four fifths seen only once; the top ten take 5.5% to 8%. Sequenced here: blood, sampled after dendritic cell vaccination. The receptor source for this set is a human donor with glioblastoma. Each CDR3 is given with its conserved first and last residue. Fields, in order: J gene, V gene, D gene, clone size, CDR3 protein, CDR3 DNA. A D gene is named only where the DNA matches it firmly. Clone sizes are given selectively: once, few, many, or a class where the clone is expanded.

>TRBJ2-5|TRBV5-1|-|once
CASNPTGTPLQETQYF
TGCGCCAGCAACCCAACAGGGACCCCCCTCCAAGAGACCCAGTACTTC
>TRBJ2-5|TRBV6-5|TRBD2|-
CASSHGGFQETQYF
TGTGCCAGCAGCCACGGGGGGTTCCAAGAGACCCAGTACTTC
>TRBJ2-1|TRBV2|TRBD1|-
CASSPDRGLGDEQFF
TGTGCCAGCAGCCCGGACAGGGGGCTCGGGGATGAGCAGTTCTTC
>TRBJ2-2|TRBV9|TRBD1|-
CASSVSGGYTGELFF
TGTGCCAGCAGCGTTTCAGGGGGCTACACCGGGGAGCTGTTTTTT
>TRBJ1-1|TRBV6-1|TRBD1|-
CASSVGRGGQGGTEAFF
TGTGCCAGCAGTGTGGGTCGAGGGGGACAGGGAGGCACTGAAGCTTTCTTT
>TRBJ1-6|TRBV19|-|-
CASSIGDFSPLHF
TGTGCCAGTAGTATAGGGGACTTTTCACCCCTCCACTTT
>TRBJ1-4|TRBV7-9|-|-
CASSLVTGYNEKLFF
TGTGCCAGCAGCTTAGTAACAGGGTATAATGAAAAACTGTTTTTT
>TRBJ2-2|TRBV5-1|-|-
CASSLETTNTGELFF
TGCGCCAGCAGCTTGGAGACAACGAACACCGGGGAGCTGTTTTTT
>TRBJ2-5|TRBV18|-|-
CASSPRRQFQETQYF
TGTGCCAGCTCACCACGTAGACAGTTCCAAGAGACCCAGTACTTC
>TRBJ2-7|TRBV30|TRBD1|-
CAGQNRGEQYF
TGTGCCGGACAAAACAGGGGCGAGCAGTACTTC
>TRBJ1-3|TRBV6-1|-|-
CASSERGTDRSGNTIYF
TGTGCCAGCAGTGAACGGGGGACTGACCGCTCTGGAAACACCATATATTTT
>TRBJ1-1|TRBV14|TRBD1|-
CASSRDSKNTEAFF
TGTGCCAGCAGTAGGGACAGTAAGAACACTGAAGCTTTCTTT
>TRBJ1-1|TRBV6-1|-|-
CASSEFVGENTEAFF
TGTGCCAGCAGTGAATTCGTAGGGGAGAACACTGAAGCTTTCTTT
>TRBJ2-7|TRBV11-1|-|few
CASSPSQVYKQYF
TGTGCCAGCAGCCCATCACAAGTTTACAAGCAGTACTTC
>TRBJ1-2|TRBV19|TRBD1|-
CASSRGTGVNYGYTF
TGTGCCAGTAGTAGGGGGACAGGGGTTAACTATGGCTACACCTTC
>TRBJ1-2|TRBV2|-|-
CASTGRGDPTSNYGYTF
TGTGCCAGCACCGGGCGGGGAGATCCGACTTCGAACTATGGCTACACCTTC
>TRBJ2-5|TRBV5-1|TRBD2|-
CASSLRLAGGEVETQYF
TGCGCCAGCAGCTTGCGACTAGCGGGGGGCGAGGTGGAGACCCAGTACTTC
>TRBJ1-3|TRBV7-8|TRBD1|-
CASSPDTRTGAGNTIYF
TGTGCCAGCAGCCCCGACACGAGGACAGGGGCTGGAAACACCATATATTTT
>TRBJ2-7|TRBV5-1|TRBD2|-
CASSSSGGSYEQYF
TGCGCCAGCAGCAGTAGCGGGGGGTCCTACGAGCAGTACTTC
>TRBJ2-1|TRBV10-3|TRBD2|-
CAISEAGGLWFF
TGTGCCATCAGTGAGGCGGGGGGGCTTTGGTTCTTC
>TRBJ2-7|TRBV19|TRBD1|-
CASSPRQGAHEQYF
TGTGCCAGTAGTCCTCGACAGGGGGCCCACGAGCAGTACTTC
>TRBJ2-7|TRBV2|TRBD1|once
CASNLATGSYEQYF
TGTGCCAGCAACTTAGCGACAGGGTCCTACGAGCAGTACTTC
>TRBJ2-2|TRBV5-1|-|-
CASSRPKNLDSLTGELFF
TGCGCCAGCAGCCGACCCAAAAACCTGGACAGTCTGACCGGGGAGCTGTTTTTT
>TRBJ1-1|TRBV10-3|-|-
CAISRGERREAFF
TGTGCCATCTCCAGGGGCGAACGGCGAGAAGCTTTCTTT
>TRBJ2-3|TRBV7-6|TRBD2|few
CASSLGVSGGGTDTQYF
TGTGCCAGCAGCTTAGGAGTTAGCGGGGGGGGCACAGATACGCAGTATTTT
>TRBJ1-2|TRBV19|-|few
CASQGAGPNYGYTF
TGTGCCAGTCAAGGGGCAGGTCCTAACTATGGCTACACCTTC
>TRBJ2-5|TRBV10-3|TRBD2|-
CAISEQGTSGGPSDF
TGTGCCATCAGTGAGCAGGGGACTAGCGGGGGGCCCTCAGACTTC
>TRBJ1-1|TRBV7-2|-|-
CASSLATAGWVAFF
TGTGCCAGCAGCTTAGCGACGGCGGGGTGGGTAGCTTTCTTT
>TRBJ2-7|TRBV19|-|-
CASSGGQLSYEQYF
TGTGCCAGTAGCGGAGGACAGCTATCCTACGAGCAGTACTTC